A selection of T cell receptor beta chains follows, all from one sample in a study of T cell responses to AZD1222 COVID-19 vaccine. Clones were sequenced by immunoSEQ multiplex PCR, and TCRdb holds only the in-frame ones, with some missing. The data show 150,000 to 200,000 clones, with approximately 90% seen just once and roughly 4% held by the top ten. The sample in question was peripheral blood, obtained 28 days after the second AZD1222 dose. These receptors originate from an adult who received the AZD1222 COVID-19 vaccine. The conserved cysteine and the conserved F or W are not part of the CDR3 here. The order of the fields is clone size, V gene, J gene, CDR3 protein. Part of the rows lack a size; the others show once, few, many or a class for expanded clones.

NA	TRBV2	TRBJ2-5	AETRPLEEETQY
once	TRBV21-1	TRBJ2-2	ASSNRRVTGELF
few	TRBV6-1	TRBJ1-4	ASSEAWQGGTGNEKLF
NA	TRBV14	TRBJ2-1	ASSQILAAEQF
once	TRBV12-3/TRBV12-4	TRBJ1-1	ASSLARSTEAF
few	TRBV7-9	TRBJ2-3	ASSLTGQGTDTQY
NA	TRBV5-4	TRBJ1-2	ASSLPGQNYGYT
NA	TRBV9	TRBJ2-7	ASSPLGSSYEQY
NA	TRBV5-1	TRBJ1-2	ASSLDRVDGYT
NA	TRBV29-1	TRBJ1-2	SVSEGIGGYT
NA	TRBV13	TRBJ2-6	ASSLYGTSGANVLT
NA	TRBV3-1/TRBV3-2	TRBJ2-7	ASSRTGYEQY
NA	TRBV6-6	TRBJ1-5	ASTDSGGWIHQPQH
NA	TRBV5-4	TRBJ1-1	ASSLQVGNTEAF
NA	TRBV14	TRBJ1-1	ASSQEATEGQTEAF
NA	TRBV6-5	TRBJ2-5	ASRPGQPQETQY
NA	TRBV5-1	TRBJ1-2	ASSLYGVGDGYT
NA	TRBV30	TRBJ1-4	AWSRLINEKLF
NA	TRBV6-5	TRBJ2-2	ASRRQVDTGELF
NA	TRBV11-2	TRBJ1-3	ASSPQGNTIY
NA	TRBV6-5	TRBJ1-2	ASSYGRDYGYT
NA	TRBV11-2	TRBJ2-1	ASSSSQGNEQF
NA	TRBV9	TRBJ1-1	ASSVGSDSMNTEAF
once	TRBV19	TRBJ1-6	ASSAFREAYNSPLH
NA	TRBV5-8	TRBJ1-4	ASSPTRVGEKLF
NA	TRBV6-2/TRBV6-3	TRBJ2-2	ASSYDRGANTGELF
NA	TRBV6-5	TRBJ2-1	ASSRTGVAYNEQF
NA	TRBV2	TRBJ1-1	ASSGWGDTEAF
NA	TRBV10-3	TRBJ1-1	AISESPHLTGGDTEAF
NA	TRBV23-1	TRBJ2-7	ASSQWGIT
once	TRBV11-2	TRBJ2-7	ASSLRGGLLNEQY
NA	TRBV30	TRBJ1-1	AWSAKTEAF
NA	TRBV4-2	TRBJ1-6	ASSQLGKQTFTATDSPLH